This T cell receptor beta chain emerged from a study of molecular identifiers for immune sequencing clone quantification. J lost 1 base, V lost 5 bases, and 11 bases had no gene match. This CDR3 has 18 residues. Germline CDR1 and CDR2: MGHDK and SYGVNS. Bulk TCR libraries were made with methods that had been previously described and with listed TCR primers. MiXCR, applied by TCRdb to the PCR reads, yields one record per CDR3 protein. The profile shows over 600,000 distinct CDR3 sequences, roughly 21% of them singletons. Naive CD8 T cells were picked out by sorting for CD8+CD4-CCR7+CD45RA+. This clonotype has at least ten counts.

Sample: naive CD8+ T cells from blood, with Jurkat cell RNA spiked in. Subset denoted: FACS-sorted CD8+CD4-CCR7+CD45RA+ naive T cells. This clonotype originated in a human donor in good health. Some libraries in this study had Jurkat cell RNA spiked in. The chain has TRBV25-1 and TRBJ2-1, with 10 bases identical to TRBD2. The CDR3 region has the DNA TGTGCCAGCAGTCCCGGGCTAGCGGGGGCTGGGTCCTACAATGAGCAGTTCTTC. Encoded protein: CASSPGLAGAGSYNEQFF.